This entry features one T cell receptor beta chain sequence. Antigen specificity is unknown. Measured with immunoSEQ multiplex PCR; TCRdb has only the in-frame clones, and not every one. The sample holds 110,000 to 150,000 clones, 90% to 95% seen once. The germline V gene has CDR1 SGDLS and CDR2 YYNGEE. V was clipped by 7 bases and J by 0 bases, with 8 bases between them. The length of the CDR3 is 13 residues. The sample comes from a study of cytomegalovirus exposure and HLA in healthy donors. Overall study findings and caveats: Under in vitro conditions, a few CMV-associated chains were confirmed as specific for CMV antigens.

The TCR sequence derives from a man aged 18 to 29 in good health and CMV-seronegative. The genes are TRBV9 and TRBJ1-5, with D perhaps TRBD1 (5 bases). The sequencing sample was made of PBMCs. CDR3 nucleotide sequence: TGTGCCAGCGGGGGGGATAGCAATCAGCCCCAGCATTTT. Translation: CASGGDSNQPQHF.